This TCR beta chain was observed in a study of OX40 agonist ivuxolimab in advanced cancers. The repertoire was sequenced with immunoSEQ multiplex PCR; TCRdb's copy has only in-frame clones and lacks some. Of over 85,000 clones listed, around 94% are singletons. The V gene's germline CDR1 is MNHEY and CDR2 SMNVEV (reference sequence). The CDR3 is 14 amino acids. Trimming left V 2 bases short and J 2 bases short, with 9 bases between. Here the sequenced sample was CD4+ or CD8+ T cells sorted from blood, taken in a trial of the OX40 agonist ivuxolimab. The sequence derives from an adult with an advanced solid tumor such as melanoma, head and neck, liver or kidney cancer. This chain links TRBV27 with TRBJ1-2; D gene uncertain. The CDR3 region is CASSLGRQNYGYTF. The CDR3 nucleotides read TGTGCCAGCAGTTTAGGTCGGCAGAACTATGGCTACACCTTC.